These 17 T cell receptor beta chains originate from one sample sequenced in a study of T cell repertoires in aging, cancer and after chemotherapy. TRB rearrangements spanning V, D and J were amplified using mixed TRB-A/B primers. TCRdb reprocessed the multiplex PCR reads via MiXCR and lists one record per CDR3 protein. Of over 15,000 distinct CDR3 sequences in the sample, about 37% were seen once. TCR beta rearrangements were amplified from peripheral blood genomic DNA. The sample consisted of blood. Source of these receptors: a human donor with a solid tumor.

This chain joins TRBV6-2 or TRBV6-3 and TRBJ2-7, with D hard to call. The V and J ends lost 0 bases and 0 bases respectively, with 18 bases between them. The CDR3 sequence is 18 residues long. Germline V gene data show CDR1 as MNHEY and CDR2 as SVGEGT. The CDR3 region is CASSYSGTFTPNSYEQYF. The CDR3, as DNA: TGTGCCAGCAGTTACTCGGGAACTTTTACTCCTAACTCCTACGAGCAGTACTTC.

The chain joins TRBV7-2 to TRBJ2-3, with D hard to call. V was clipped by 5 bases and J by 0 bases, with 3 bases between them. Per germline, CDR1 SGHTA and CDR2 FQGNSA. The CDR3 length is 12 residues. The CDR3 reads CASSLSTDTQYF. CDR3 DNA sequence: TGTGCCAGCAGCCTAAGCACAGATACGCAGTATTTT.

V usage is TRBV4-1 and J usage is TRBJ2-5; perhaps TRBD1 as D (7 bases). Germline V gene sequence: CDR1 MGHRA, CDR2 YSYEKL. Trimming removed 2 bases at V and 0 bases at J, with 13 bases between. The CDR3 runs to 16 residues. CDR3 sequence: CASSQSTGRYQETQYF. DNA of the CDR3: TGCGCCAGCAGCCAATCGACAGGGAGGTACCAAGAGACCCAGTACTTC.

The table lists this clonotype with a few counts. The chain joins TRBV6-6 to TRBJ2-6, with TRBD1 as a possible D gene (6 bases). V lost 6 bases, J lost 0 bases, and 18 bases lay in between. The V gene's germline CDR1 is MNHNY and CDR2 SVGAGI (reference sequence). This CDR3 spans 18 amino acids. The CDR3: CASRGVGTSASGANVLTF. For the CDR3, the DNA is TGTGCCAGCAGGGGGGTCGGGACATCCGCCTCTGGGGCCAACGTCCTGACTTTC.

This clonotype has only a few counts. The rearrangement links TRBV5-6 to TRBJ2-4; unclear D gene. This CDR3 is built from 16 residues. Trimming removed 4 bases at V and 0 bases at J, with 14 bases between. Germline V gives CDR1 SGHDT, CDR2 YYEEEE. The CDR3 reads CASSPPGSLAKNIQYF. CDR3 coding DNA: TGTGCCAGCAGCCCCCCGGGTTCCCTAGCCAAAAACATTCAGTACTTC.

The chain joins TRBV11-2 to TRBJ2-7; no firm D call. Germline CDR1 and CDR2: SGHAT and FQNNGV. CDR3 size: 15 residues. Trimming shortened V by 2 bases and J by 2 bases, and 13 bases separated the two germline ends. The CDR3 sequence is CASSLMPGRPYEQYF. The CDR3 nucleotides are TGTGCCAGCAGCTTAATGCCGGGCAGGCCCTACGAGCAGTACTTC. Complete variable domain (other parts from reference TRBV11-2 and TRBJ2-7): EAGVAQSPRYKIIEKRQSVAFWCNPISGHATLYWYQQILGQGPKLLIQFQNNGVVDDSQLPKDRFSAERLKGVDSTLKIQPAKLEDSAVYLCASSLMPGRPYEQYFGPGTRLTVT.

This chain joins TRBV6-1 and TRBJ1-1; D gene unclear. Germline loops: CDR1 MNHNS, CDR2 SASEGT. The V end lost 7 bases, the J end lost 0 bases, and 3 bases lay between the germline ends. The CDR3 covers 11 residues. The CDR3 is CASKVNTEAFF. The CDR3 DNA reads as TGTGCCAGCAAGGTGAACACTGAAGCTTTCTTT.

CDR3 protein: CASSLAQGARGYTF. In DNA form, the CDR3 reads TGTGCCAGCAGTTTAGCCCAGGGGGCCCGTGGCTACACCTTC. The chain employs TRBV12-3 or TRBV12-4 and TRBJ1-2, with 8 bases fitting TRBD1. The CDR3 is 14 residues long. The junction had 4 bases not matched to a gene; V was cut back by 0 bases and J by 7 bases.

This clonotype has a handful of counts. CDR3 nucleotides: TGTGCCTCCCTCAGGTGGCTAGCGGGAAACAATGAGCAGTTCTTC. Translation: CASLRWLAGNNEQFF. The rearrangement uses TRBV7-9 and TRBJ2-1; 9 bases are a match to TRBD2. V dropped 11 bases and J dropped 5; count of bases not matched to a gene: 13. The length of the CDR3 is 15 residues. CDR1 is SEHNR and CDR2 is FQNEAQ in the germline V gene (reference sequence).

This clonotype appeared a single time. The chain combines TRBV30 with TRBJ2-5, with D uncertain. CDR1 GTSNPN and CDR2 SVGIG come from the germline V gene (reference sequence). V was cut by 4 bases and J by 3 bases, with 12 bases left in between. The CDR3 has 13 residues. CDR3 coding DNA: TGTGCCTGGACGTTGCAGGAGAAAGAGACCCAGTACTTC. Translation gives CAWTLQEKETQYF.

This chain joins TRBV6-5 and TRBJ1-1; TRBD1 agrees at 7 bases. Germline CDR1 reads MNHEY; CDR2 reads SVGAGI. V shed 2 bases and J 4 bases; nucleotides not matched to a gene: 4. There are 14 residues in the CDR3. The CDR3 coding sequence is TGTGCCAGCAGTTACAACAACAGGGGCACTGAAGCTTTCTTT. This translates into CASSYNNRGTEAFF.

The V call is TRBV6-4, the J call TRBJ2-3; tentatively, D is TRBD1 or TRBD2 (6 bases each). Deletions cut 2 bases from V and 4 bases from J, with 10 bases between. This CDR3 is 14 amino acids long. Germline V gives CDR1 MRHNA, CDR2 SNTAGT. In nucleotides, the CDR3 is TGTGCCAGCAGTGACGAGGGGGGCGCAGATACGCAGTATTTT. Residues: CASSDEGGADTQYF.

The chain employs TRBV10-3 and TRBJ2-2, with D possibly matching TRBD1 (6 bases). V was clipped by 6 bases and J by 6 bases, with 17 bases between them. The CDR3 has 15 residues. Per germline, CDR1 ENHRY and CDR2 SYGVKD. For the CDR3, the DNA is TGTGCCATCAGCGAGAGACAGGAAAACTCCGGGGAGCTGTTTTTT. Protein sequence: CAISERQENSGELFF.

J is TRBJ1-5 and V is TRBV12-3 or TRBV12-4; D remains unclear. Trimming cost V 2 bases and J 0 bases, with 8 bases left between them. The CDR3 is 15 residues long. The CDR3 DNA is TGTGCCAGCAGTTTAACCCCAGGTAGCAATCAGCCCCAGCATTTT. As protein: CASSLTPGSNQPQHF.

This clonotype was seen more than once but under ten times. This chain joins TRBV6-2 or TRBV6-3 and TRBJ2-2; D unclear. V dropped 3 bases and J dropped 6 bases, with 2 bases sitting between them. The CDR3 runs to 11 residues. CDR1 MNHEY and CDR2 SVGEGT come from the germline V gene. This chain's CDR3 is CASSYPGELFF. The CDR3 DNA sequence: TGTGCCAGCAGTTATCCCGGGGAGCTGTTTTTT.

The chain joins TRBV6-1 to TRBJ1-5; TRBD1 is a possible D gene (5 bases). Trimming took off 8 bases at V and 5 bases at J, with 22 bases between the two ends. The germline gives CDR1 MNHNS, CDR2 SASEGT. This CDR3 is 16 amino acids long. The CDR3 region is CASYEGRGKVYQPQHF. The DNA of the CDR3 is TGTGCCAGCTACGAGGGGAGGGGAAAGGTCTATCAGCCCCAGCATTTT.

The chain carries TRBV6-5 and TRBJ2-1, with a weak D call TRBD2 (6 bases). CDR1 and CDR2 from the germline V gene are MNHEY and SVGAGI. Trimming cost V 6 bases and J 4 bases, with 10 bases left between them. CDR3 length: 13 amino acids. Here the CDR3 DNA reads TGTGCCAGCAGCATAGCGGTGTACAATGAGCAGTTCTTC. It specifies CASSIAVYNEQFF.